This T cell receptor (beta chain) came from a study of identical twins. TCRdb re-called the 5' RACE reads through MiXCR, storing one row per CDR3 protein. Here the sample spans about 690,000 distinct CDR3 sequences, less than 7% being singletons. CDR3 length: 13 residues. V lost 8 bases, J lost 2 bases, and 13 bases lay in between. Germline assignment: CDR1 MDHEN and CDR2 SYDVKM. This clonotype was counted at least ten times. Sequencing was done on a sample of naive T cells sorted from blood. The chain links TRBV28 to TRBJ2-7; D unclear. This sequence was found in a man in his late teens or twenties in good health. The CDR3 here is CASGSDVTYEQYF. CDR3 DNA: TGTGCCAGCGGATCGGACGTAACCTACGAGCAGTACTTC.